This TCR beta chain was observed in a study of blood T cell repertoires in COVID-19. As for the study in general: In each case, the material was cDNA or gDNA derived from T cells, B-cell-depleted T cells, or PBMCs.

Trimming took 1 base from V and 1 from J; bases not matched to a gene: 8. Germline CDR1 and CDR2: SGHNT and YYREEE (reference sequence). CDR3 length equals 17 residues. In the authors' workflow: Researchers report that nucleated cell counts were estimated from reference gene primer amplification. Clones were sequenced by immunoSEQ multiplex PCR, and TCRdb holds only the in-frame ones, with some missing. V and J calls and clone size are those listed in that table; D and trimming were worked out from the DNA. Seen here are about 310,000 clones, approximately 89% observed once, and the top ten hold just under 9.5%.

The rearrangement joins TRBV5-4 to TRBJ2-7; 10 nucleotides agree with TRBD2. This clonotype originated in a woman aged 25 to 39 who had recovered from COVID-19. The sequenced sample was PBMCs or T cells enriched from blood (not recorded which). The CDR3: CASSLSASGSISYEQYF. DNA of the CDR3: TGTGCCAGCAGCTTGTCGGCTAGCGGGAGTATTTCCTACGAGCAGTACTTC.